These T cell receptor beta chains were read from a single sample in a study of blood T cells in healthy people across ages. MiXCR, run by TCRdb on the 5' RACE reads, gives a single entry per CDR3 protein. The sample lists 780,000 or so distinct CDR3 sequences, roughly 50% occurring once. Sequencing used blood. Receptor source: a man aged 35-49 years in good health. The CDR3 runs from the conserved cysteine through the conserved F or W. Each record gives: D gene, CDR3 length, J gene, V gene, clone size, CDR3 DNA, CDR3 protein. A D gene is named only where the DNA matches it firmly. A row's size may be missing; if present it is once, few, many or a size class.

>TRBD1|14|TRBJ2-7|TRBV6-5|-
TGTGCCAGCAGTCAATGGGACAGGGTGTATGAGCAGTACTTC
CASSQWDRVYEQYF
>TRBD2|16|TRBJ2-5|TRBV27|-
TGTGCCAGCAGTTTTAGTGTGACTAGCGGGAGGGAGACCCAGTACTTC
CASSFSVTSGRETQYF
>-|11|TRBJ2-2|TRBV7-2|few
TGCGCCAGCAGCTTCACCGGGGAGCTGTTTTTT
CASSFTGELFF
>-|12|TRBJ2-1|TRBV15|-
TGTGCCACCAGCAGAGATGGGGTCGAGCAGTTCTTC
CATSRDGVEQFF
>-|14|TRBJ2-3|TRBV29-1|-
TGCAGCGTTGTCGGCGGACACTCCACAGATACGCAGTATTTT
CSVVGGHSTDTQYF
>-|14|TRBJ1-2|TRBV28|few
TGTGCCAGCAGTTTGACTGGGTGGAGCGATGGCTACACCTTC
CASSLTGWSDGYTF
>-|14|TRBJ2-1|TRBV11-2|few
TGTGCCAGCAGTAAGACCCAAGACTACAATGAGCAGTTCTTC
CASSKTQDYNEQFF
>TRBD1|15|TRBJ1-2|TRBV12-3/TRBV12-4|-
TGTGCCAGCAGTTTAGGCTTACAGGGGGCCTATGGCTACACCTTC
CASSLGLQGAYGYTF
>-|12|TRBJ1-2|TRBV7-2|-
TGTGCCAGCACTGTCGCGTCCTATGACTACACCTTC
CASTVASYDYTF
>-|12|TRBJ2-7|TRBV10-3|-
TGTGCCATCAGTGAAAGGGGTGACGAGCAGTACTTC
CAISERGDEQYF
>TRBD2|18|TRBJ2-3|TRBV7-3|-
TGTGCCAGCAGCTTAACCCCCCTTGGCGGGACTAGGGACGATACGCAGTATTTT
CASSLTPLGGTRDDTQYF
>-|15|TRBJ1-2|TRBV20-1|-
TGCAGTGCCAAGAGGGAATACGGGACTTCGGACGGCTACACCTTC
CSAKREYGTSDGYTF
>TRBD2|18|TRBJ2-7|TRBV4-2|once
TGTGCCAGCAGCCAAACCACGGGACTAGCGGGAGGGAGCTACGAGCAGTACTTC
CASSQTTGLAGGSYEQYF
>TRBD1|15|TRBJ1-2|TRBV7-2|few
TGTGCCAGCAGCTCTTTGGACAGGACTTACTATGGCTACACCTTC
CASSSLDRTYYGYTF
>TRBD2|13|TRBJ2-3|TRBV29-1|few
TGCAGCGTTGGGGCGCGGGGGGCAGATACGCAGTATTTT
CSVGARGADTQYF
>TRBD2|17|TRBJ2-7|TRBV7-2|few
TGTGCCAGCAGCTCCTGGACTAGCGGGAGCTCCTACAATGAGCAGTACTTC
CASSSWTSGSSYNEQYF
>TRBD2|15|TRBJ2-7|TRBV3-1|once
TGTGCCAGCAACCAAGGGCGGCTAGCGGCCTACGAGCAGTACTTC
CASNQGRLAAYEQYF
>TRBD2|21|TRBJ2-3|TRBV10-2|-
TGCGCCAGCACCGGAACACCGGGACGGAGGACTAGCGGGGAAAACACAGATACGCAGTATTTT
CASTGTPGRRTSGENTDTQYF
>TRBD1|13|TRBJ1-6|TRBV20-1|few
TGCAGTGCTAGATCGACAGGGACTTCACCCCTCCACTTT
CSARSTGTSPLHF
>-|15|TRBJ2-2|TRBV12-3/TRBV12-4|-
TGTGCCAGCACCCCGGGACATTTCCACACCGGGGAGCTGTTTTTT
CASTPGHFHTGELFF
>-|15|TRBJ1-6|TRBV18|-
TGTGCCAGCTCACCCGGGGCCCCCCCGAATTCACCCCTCCACTTT
CASSPGAPPNSPLHF
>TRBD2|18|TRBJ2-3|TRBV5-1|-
TGCGCCAGCAGCTTGGTGGCTAGCGGGATCTCGAACACAGATACGCAGTATTTT
CASSLVASGISNTDTQYF
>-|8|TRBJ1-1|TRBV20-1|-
TGCAGGTGCGGTGAAGCTTTCTTT
CRCGEAFF
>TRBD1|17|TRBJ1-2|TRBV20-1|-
TGCAGTGCTTCAACACCGGGACAGGCGAAAGCTAACTATGGCTACACCTTC
CSASTPGQAKANYGYTF
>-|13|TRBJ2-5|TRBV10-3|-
TGTGCCATCAGTGGGACGATGGGAGAGACCCAGTACTTC
CAISGTMGETQYF
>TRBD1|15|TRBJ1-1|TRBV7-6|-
TGTGCCAGCAGCTTCCGGACAGGGGGATACACTGAAGCTTTCTTT
CASSFRTGGYTEAFF
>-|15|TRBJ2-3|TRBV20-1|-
TGCAGTGCTACTCTGGGGGGGCGTATCACAGATACGCAGTATTTT
CSATLGGRITDTQYF
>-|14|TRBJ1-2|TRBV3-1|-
TGTGCCAGCAGCCTGGGGGGGCAGAGCTATGGCTACACCTTC
CASSLGGQSYGYTF
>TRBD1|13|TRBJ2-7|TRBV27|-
TGTGCCAGCAGTACTGGACAGGGATGGGAGCAGTACTTC
CASSTGQGWEQYF
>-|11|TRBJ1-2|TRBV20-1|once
TGCAGTGCCACCCACCGCGTCGGCTACACCTTC
CSATHRVGYTF
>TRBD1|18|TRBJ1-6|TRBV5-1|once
TGCGCCAGCAGCTTTGGGGGGACAGGCCGCCTTGAGTGGTCACCCCTCCACTTT
CASSFGGTGRLEWSPLHF
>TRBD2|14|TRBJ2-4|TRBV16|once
TGTGTCAGTAGCCAAGCGGGAGCTACACTTAAGCAGTACTTC
CVSSQAGATLKQYF
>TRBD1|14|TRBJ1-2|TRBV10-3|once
TGTGCCATCAGTGAGACAGGGGCGGACTATGGCTACACCTTC
CAISETGADYGYTF
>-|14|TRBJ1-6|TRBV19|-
TGTGCCAGTAGTATGGACTCTTATAATTCACCCCTCCACTTT
CASSMDSYNSPLHF
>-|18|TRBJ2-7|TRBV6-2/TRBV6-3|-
TGTGCCAGCAGTCCCCGAGGTGGAGGGGGCGAAAGTGTATACGAGCAGTACTTC
CASSPRGGGGESVYEQYF
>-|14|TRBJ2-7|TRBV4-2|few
TGTGCCAGCAGCCAAGCGTCCAGCTCCTACGAGCAGTACTTC
CASSQASSSYEQYF
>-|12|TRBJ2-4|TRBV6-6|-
TGTGCCAGCAGTCTTTCTTCCTACGAGAAGTACTTC
CASSLSSYEKYF
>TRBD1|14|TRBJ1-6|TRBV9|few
TGTGCCAGCAGCGTCGACAGGGCGGATTCACCCCTCCACTTT
CASSVDRADSPLHF
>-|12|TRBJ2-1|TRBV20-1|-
TGCAGTGCTAGGGCCTCATACAATGAGCAGTTCTTC
CSARASYNEQFF
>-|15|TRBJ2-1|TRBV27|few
TGTGCCAGCAGTTTATCCCCCATTAAGTTCAATGAGCAGTTCTTC
CASSLSPIKFNEQFF
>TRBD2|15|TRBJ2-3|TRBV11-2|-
TGTGCCAGCAGCCGTACCACTAGCGGCACAGATACGCAGTATTTT
CASSRTTSGTDTQYF
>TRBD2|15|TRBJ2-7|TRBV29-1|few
TGCAGCGTTGAACCCAGCGGGAGGGTTTACAATGAGCAGTACTTC
CSVEPSGRVYNEQYF
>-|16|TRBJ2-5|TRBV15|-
TGTGCCACCAGCAGAGTCCCAGCAGGGCCTGAAGAGACCCAGTACTTC
CATSRVPAGPEETQYF
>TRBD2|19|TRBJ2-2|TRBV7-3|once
TGTGCCAGCAGCCCAATTGCAATTAGCGGGGGGGCGAGTACCGGGGAGCTGTTTTTT
CASSPIAISGGASTGELFF
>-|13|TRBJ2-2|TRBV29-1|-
TGCAGCGTTGCAGGGGTCGCCGCCGGGGAGCTGTTTTTT
CSVAGVAAGELFF
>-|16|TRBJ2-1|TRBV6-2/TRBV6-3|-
TGTGCCACAAGGATCGGATTAGACCGCTCCTACAATGAGCAGTTCTTC
CATRIGLDRSYNEQFF
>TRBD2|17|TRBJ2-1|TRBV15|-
TGTGCCACCAGCAGAGATCTGGCGGGGGGATCCTACAATGAGCAGTTCTTC
CATSRDLAGGSYNEQFF
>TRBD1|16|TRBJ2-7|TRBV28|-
TGTGCCAGCAGTCCGTCCTCGGACAGGCGCTCCTACGAGCAGTACTTC
CASSPSSDRRSYEQYF
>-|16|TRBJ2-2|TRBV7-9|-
TGTGCCAGCAGCTTTCGGGGTTCTGGAGACACCGGGGAGCTGTTTTTT
CASSFRGSGDTGELFF
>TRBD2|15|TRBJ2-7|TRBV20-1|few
TGCAGTGCTAGAGACTCAGCGGGACCCTCCTACGAGCAGTACTTC
CSARDSAGPSYEQYF
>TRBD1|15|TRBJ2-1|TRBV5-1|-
TGCGCCAGCAGCTTGGTTGCAGGGGGCCGTATAGAGCAGTTCTTC
CASSLVAGGRIEQFF
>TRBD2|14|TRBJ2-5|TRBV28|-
TGTGCCAGCAGTTTAGGCGGGAGTTTTGAGACCCAGTACTTC
CASSLGGSFETQYF
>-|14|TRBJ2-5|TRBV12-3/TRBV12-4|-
TGTGTCAGCAGCAACTTGCGGGCCCAAGAGACCCAGTACTTC
CVSSNLRAQETQYF